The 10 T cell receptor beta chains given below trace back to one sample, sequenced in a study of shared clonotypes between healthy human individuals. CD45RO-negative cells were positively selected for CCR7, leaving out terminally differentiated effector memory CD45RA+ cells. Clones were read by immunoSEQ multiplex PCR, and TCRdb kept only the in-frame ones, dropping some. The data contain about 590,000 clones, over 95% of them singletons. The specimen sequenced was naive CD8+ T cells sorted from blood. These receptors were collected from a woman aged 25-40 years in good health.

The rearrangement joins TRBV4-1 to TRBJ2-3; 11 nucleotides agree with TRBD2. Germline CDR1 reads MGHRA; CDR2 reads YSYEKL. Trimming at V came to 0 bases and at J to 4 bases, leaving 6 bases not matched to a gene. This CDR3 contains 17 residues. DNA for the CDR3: TGCGCCAGCAGCCAAGACCAACTAGCGGGAGAACCAGATACGCAGTATTTT. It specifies CASSQDQLAGEPDTQYF.

The CDR3, as DNA: TGTGCCAGCACTCATCCCTTCGGGGGACAGTACGAGCAGTACTTC. It translates to CASTHPFGGQYEQYF. V and J are TRBV28 and TRBJ2-7; D is perhaps TRBD1 (7 bases). The CDR3 contains 15 residues. Germline V gene sequence: CDR1 MDHEN, CDR2 SYDVKM. V was clipped by 7 bases and J by 4 bases, with 20 bases between them.

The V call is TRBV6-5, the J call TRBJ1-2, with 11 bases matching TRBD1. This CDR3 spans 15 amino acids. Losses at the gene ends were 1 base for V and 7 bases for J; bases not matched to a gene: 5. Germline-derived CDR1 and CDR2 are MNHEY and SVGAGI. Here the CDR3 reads CASSYYGQGAVGYTF. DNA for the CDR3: TGTGCCAGCAGTTACTACGGACAGGGGGCCGTTGGCTACACCTTC.

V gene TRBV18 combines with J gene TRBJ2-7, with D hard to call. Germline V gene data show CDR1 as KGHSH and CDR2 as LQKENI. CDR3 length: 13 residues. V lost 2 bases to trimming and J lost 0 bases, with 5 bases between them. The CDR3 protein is CASSPGISYEQYF. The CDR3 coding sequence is TGTGCCAGCTCACCAGGGATCTCCTACGAGCAGTACTTC.

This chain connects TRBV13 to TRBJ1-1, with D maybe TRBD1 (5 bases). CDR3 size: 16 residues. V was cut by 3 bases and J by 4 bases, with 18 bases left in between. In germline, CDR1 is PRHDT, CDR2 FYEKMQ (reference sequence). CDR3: CASSFSLGKRGTEAFF. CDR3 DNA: TGTGCCAGCAGCTTTTCATTAGGCAAAAGGGGCACTGAAGCTTTCTTT.

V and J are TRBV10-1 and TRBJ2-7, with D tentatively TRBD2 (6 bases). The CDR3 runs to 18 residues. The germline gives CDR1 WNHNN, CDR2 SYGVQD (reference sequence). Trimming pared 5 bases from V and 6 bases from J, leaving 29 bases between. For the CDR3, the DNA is TGCGCCAGCAGTCAACCGAGGACTATTCCCGTTCGGAGCCCCGAGCAGTACTTC. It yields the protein CASSQPRTIPVRSPEQYF.

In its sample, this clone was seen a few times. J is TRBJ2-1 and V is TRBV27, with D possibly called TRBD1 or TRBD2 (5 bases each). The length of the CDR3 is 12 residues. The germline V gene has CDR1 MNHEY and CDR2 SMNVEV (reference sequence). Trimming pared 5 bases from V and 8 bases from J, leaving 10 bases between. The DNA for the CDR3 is TGTGCCAGCAGTCCCCCGGGGCATGAGCAGTTCTTC. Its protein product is CASSPPGHEQFF.

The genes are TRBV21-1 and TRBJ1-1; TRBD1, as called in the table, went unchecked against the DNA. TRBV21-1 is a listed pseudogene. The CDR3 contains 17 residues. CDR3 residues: CASSKGAVQRMNTEAFF. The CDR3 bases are TGTGCCAGCAGCAAAGGGGCCGTACAGAGAATGAACACTGAAGCTTTCTTT.

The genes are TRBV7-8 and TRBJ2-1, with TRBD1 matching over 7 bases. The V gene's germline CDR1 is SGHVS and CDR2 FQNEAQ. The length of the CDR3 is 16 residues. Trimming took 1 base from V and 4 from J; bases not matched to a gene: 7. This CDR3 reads CASSLVIGTVYNEQFF. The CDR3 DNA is TGTGCCAGCAGCTTAGTCATAGGGACAGTGTACAATGAGCAGTTCTTC.

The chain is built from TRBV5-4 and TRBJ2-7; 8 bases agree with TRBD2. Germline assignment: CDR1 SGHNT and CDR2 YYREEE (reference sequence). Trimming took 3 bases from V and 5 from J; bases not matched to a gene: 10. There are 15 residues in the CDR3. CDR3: CASSSRLALGNEQYF. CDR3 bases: TGTGCCAGCAGCTCTAGACTAGCGCTTGGAAACGAGCAGTACTTC.